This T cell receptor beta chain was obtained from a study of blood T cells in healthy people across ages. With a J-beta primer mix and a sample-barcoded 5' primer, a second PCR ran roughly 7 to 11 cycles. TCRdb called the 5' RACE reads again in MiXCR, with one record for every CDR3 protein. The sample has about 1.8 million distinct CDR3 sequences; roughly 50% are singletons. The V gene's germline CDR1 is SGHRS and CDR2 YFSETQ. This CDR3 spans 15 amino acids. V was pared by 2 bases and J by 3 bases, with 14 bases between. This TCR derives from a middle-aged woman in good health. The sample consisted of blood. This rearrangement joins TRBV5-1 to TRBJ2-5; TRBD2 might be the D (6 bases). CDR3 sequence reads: CASSFPLANKETQYF. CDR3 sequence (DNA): TGCGCCAGCAGCTTTCCCCTAGCGAACAAAGAGACCCAGTACTTC.